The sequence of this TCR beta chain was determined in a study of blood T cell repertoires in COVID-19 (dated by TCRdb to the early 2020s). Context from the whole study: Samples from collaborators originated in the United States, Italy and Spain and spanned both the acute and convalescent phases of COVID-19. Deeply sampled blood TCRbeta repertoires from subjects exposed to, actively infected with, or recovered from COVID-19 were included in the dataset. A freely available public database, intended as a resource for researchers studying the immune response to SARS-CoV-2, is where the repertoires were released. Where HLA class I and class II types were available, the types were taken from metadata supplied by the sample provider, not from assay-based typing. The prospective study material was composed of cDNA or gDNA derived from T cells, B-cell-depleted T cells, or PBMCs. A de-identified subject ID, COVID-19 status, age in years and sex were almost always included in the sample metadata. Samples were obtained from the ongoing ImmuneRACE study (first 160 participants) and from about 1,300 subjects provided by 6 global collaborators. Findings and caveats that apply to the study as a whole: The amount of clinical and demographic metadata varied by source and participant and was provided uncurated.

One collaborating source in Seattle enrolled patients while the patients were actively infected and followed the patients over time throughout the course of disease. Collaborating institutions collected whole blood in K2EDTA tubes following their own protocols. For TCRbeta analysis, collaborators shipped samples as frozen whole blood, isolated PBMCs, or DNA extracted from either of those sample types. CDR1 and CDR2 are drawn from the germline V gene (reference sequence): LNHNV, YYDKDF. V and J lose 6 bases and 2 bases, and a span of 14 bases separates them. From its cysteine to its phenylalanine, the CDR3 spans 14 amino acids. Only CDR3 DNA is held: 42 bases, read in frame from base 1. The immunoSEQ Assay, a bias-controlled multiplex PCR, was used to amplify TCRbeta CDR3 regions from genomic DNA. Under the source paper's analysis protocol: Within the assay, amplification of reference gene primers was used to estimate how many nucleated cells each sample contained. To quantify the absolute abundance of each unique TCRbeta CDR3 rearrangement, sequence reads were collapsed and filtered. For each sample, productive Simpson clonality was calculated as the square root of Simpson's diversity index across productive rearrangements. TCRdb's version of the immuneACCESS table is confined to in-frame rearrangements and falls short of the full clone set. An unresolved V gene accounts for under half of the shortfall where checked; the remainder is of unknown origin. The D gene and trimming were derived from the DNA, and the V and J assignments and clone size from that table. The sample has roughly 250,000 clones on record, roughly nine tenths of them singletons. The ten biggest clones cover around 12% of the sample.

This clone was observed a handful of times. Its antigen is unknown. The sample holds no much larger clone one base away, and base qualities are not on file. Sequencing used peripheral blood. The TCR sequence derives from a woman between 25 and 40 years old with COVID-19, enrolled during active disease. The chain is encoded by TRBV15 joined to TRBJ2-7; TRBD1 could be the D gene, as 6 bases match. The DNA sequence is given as TGTGCCACCAGTCCCGGGGACACCCCCTACGAGCAGTACTTC. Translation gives CATSPGDTPYEQYF.